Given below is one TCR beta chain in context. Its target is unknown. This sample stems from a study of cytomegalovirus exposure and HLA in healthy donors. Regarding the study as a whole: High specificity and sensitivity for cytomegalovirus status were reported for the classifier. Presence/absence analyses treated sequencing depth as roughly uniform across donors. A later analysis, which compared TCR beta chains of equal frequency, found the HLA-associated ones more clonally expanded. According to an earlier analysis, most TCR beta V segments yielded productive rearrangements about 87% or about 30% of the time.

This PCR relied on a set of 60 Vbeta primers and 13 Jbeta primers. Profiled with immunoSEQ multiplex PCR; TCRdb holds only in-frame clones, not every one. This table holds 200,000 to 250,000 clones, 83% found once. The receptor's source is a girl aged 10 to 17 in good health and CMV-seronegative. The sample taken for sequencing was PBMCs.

CDR3 sequence reads: CASSFHRGGETQYF. The CDR3 bases are TGTGCCAGCAGCTTTCATCGGGGGGGAGAGACCCAGTACTTC. The chain uses TRBV7-2 and TRBJ2-5; 8 nucleotides agree with TRBD2. The germline V gene has CDR1 SGHTA and CDR2 FQGNSA. V was clipped by 3 bases and J by 4 bases; unmatched bases: 4. This CDR3 has 14 residues. The full variable domain, in which reference TRBV7-2 and TRBJ2-5 provide the parts outside the CDR3, is GAGVSQSPSNKVTEKGKDVELRCDPISGHTALYWYRQSLGQGLEFLIYFQGNSAPDKSGLPSDRFSAERTGGSVSTLTIQRTQQEDSAVYLCASSFHRGGETQYFGPGTRLLVL.